This T cell receptor beta chain came from a study of cytomegalovirus exposure and HLA in healthy donors. Study-wide findings and caveats: CMV antigen specificity of three CMV-associated chains was confirmed in vitro.

Comments on this clone: Its specificity is unknown.

Clones were read by immunoSEQ multiplex PCR, and TCRdb kept only the in-frame ones, dropping some. The table includes 55,000 to 75,000 clones, more than 85% detected once. Trimming left V 3 bases short and J 8 bases short, with 14 bases between. CDR1 and CDR2 from the germline V gene are SGHDN and FVKESK. The CDR3 extends over 14 amino acids. J is TRBJ2-1 and V is TRBV14; possibly TRBD2 for D (5 bases). Sequencing was done on a sample of PBMCs. This TCR came from a man younger than 35 in good health and CMV-seropositive. CDR3 sequence (DNA): TGTGCCAGCAGCCACAGAACGGGGAAGGATGAGCAGTTCTTC. Encoded protein: CASSHRTGKDEQFF.